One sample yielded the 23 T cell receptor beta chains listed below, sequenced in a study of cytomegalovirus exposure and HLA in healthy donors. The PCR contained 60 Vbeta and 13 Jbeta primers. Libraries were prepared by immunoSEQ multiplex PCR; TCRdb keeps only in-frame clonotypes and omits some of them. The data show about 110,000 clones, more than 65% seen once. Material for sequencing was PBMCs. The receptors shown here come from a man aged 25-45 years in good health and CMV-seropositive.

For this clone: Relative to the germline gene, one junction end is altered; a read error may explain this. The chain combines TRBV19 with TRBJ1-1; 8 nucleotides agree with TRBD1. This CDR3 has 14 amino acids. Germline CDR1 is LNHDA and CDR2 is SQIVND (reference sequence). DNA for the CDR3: TGTGCCAGTAGTATCTTGCAGGGGGCCAGTGGAGCTCTCTTT. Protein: CASSILQGASGALF.

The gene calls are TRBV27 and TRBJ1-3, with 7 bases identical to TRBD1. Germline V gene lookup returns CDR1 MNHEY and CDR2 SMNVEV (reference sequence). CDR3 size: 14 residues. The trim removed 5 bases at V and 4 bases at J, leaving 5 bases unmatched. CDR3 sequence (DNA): TGTGCCAGCAGTATGACAGGGTACGGAAACACCATATATTTT. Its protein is CASSMTGYGNTIYF.

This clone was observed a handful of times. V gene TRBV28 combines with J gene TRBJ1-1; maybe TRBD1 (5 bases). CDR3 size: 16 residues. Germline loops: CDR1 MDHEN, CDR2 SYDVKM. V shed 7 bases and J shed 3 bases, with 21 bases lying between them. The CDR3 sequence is CASITPSPQGHTEAFF. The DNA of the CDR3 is TGTGCCAGCATCACCCCGAGTCCCCAGGGCCACACTGAAGCTTTCTTT. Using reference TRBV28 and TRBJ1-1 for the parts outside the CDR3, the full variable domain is DVKVTQSSRYLVKRTGEKVFLECVQDMDHENMFWYRQDPGLGLRLIYFSYDVKMKEKGDIPEGYSVSREKKERFSLILESASTNQTSMYLCASITPSPQGHTEAFFGQGTRLTVV.

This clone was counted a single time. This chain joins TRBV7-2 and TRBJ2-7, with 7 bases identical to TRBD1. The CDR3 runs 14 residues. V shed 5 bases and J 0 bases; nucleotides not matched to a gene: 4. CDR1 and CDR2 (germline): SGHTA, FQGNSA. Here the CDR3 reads CASSLDRSSYEQYF. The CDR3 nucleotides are TGTGCCAGCAGCCTGGACAGGAGCTCCTACGAGCAGTACTTC.

The CDR3 coding sequence is TGTGCCAGCAGTGCGAGACAGGGGAACTATGGCTACACCTTC. Its translation is CASSARQGNYGYTF. This chain uses TRBV27 with TRBJ1-2; 8 bases line up with TRBD1. The CDR3 has 14 amino acids. Germline CDR1 and CDR2: MNHEY and SMNVEV (reference sequence). The trim removed 5 bases at V and 2 bases at J, leaving 4 bases unmatched.

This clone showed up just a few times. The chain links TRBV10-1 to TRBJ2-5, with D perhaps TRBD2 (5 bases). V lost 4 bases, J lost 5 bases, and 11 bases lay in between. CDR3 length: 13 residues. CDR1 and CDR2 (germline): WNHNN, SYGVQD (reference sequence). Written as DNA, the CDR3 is TGCGCCAGCAGTGCCGGACTCGGGGAGACCCAGTACTTC. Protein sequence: CASSAGLGETQYF.

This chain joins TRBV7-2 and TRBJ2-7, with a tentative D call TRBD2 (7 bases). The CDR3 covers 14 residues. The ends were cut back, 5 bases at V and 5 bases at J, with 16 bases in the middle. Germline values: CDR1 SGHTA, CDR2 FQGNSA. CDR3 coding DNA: TGTGCCAGCAGCCCACAAGGGGGGGGCAACGAGCAGTACTTC. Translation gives CASSPQGGGNEQYF.

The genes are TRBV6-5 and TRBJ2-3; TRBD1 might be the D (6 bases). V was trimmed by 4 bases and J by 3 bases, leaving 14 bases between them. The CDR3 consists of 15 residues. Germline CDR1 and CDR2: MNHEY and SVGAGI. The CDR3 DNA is TGTGCCAGCAGTTTGCAGGGGCTTGGGACAGATACGCAGTATTTT. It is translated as CASSLQGLGTDTQYF.

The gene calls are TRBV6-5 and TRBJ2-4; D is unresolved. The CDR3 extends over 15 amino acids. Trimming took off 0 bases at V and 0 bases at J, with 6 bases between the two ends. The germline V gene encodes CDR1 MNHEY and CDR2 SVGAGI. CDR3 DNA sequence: TGTGCCAGCAGTTACTCTTCCGTAGCCAAAAACATTCAGTACTTC. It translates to CASSYSSVAKNIQYF.

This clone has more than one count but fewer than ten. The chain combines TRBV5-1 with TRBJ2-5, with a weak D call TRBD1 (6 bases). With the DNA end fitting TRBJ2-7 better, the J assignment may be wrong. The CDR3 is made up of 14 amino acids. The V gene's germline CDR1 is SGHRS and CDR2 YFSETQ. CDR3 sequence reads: CASSLDRAPYEQYF. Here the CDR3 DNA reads TGCGCCAGCAGCTTGGACAGGGCCCCCTACGAGCAGTACTTC.

CDR3 in amino acids: CASSFSWDRVNEQFF. The CDR3 DNA reads as TGTGCCAGCAGCTTTTCTTGGGACAGGGTCAATGAGCAGTTCTTC. This chain uses TRBV11-2 with TRBJ2-1; 9 bases fit TRBD1. Germline lookup yields CDR1 SGHAT and CDR2 FQNNGV. Trimming removed 3 bases from V and 6 bases from J; junction bases left unmatched: 6. The CDR3 is 15 residues long.

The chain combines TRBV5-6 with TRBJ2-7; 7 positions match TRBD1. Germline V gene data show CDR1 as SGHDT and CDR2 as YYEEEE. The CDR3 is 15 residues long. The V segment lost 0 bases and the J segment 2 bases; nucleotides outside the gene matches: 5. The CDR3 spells CASSLEGTAPYEQYF. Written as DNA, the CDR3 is TGTGCCAGCAGCTTGGAAGGGACAGCACCCTACGAGCAGTACTTC.

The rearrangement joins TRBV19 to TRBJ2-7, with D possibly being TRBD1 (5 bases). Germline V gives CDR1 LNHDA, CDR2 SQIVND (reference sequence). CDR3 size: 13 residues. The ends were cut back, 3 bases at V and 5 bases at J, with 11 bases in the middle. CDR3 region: CASSIWGWDEQYF. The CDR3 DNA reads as TGTGCCAGTAGTATCTGGGGCTGGGACGAGCAGTACTTC.

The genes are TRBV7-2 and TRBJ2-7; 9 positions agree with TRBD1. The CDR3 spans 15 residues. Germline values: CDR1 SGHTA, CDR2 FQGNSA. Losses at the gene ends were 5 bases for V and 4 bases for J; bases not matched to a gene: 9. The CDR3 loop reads CASSGGTGTMYEQYF. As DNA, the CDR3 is TGTGCCAGCAGCGGAGGGACAGGGACTATGTACGAGCAGTACTTC.

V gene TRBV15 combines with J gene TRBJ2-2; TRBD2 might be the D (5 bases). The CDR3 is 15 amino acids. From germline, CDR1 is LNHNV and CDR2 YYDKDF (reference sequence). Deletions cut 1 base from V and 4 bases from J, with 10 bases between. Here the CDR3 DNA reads TGTGCCACCAGCAGAGTGGCGGACTTCACCGGGGAGCTGTTTTTT. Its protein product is CATSRVADFTGELFF.

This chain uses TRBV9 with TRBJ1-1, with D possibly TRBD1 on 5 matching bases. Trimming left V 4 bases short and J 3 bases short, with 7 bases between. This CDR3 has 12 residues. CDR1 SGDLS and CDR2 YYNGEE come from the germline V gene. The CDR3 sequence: CASSPGDTEAFF. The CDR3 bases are TGTGCCAGCAGCCCGGGGGACACTGAAGCTTTCTTT.

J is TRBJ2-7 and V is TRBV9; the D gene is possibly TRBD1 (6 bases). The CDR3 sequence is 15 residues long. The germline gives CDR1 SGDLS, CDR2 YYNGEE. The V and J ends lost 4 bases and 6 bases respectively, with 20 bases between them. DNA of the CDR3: TGTGCCAGCAGCAACGGGCTAGGGGACATCCTCGAGCAGTACTTC. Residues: CASSNGLGDILEQYF.

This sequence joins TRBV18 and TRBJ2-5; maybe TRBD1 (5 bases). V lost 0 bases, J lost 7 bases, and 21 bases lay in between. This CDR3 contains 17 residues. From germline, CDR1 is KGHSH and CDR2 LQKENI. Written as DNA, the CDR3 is TGTGCCAGCTCACCACCGGGGCAGGGTCTTAATGTGGGGACCCAGTACTTC. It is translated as CASSPPGQGLNVGTQYF.

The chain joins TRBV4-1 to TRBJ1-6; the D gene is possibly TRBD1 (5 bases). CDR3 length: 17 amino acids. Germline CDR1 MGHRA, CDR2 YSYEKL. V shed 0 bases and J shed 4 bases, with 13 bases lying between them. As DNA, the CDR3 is TGCGCCAGCAGCCAAGATACCGGGACTGCGTATAATTCACCCCTCCACTTT. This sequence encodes CASSQDTGTAYNSPLHF.

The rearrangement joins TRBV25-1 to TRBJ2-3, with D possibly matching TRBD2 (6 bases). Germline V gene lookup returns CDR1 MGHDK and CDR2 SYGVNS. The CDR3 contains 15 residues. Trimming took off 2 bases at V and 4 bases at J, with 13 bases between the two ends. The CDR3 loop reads CASSEGSGFADTQYF. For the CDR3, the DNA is TGTGCCAGCAGTGAAGGTAGCGGTTTTGCAGATACGCAGTATTTT.

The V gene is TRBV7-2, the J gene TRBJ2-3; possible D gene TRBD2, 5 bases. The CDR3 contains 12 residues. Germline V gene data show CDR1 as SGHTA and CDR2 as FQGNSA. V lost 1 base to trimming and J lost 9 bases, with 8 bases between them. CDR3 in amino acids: CASSLDRGTQYF. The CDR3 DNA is TGTGCCAGCAGCTTAGACAGAGGGACGCAGTATTTT.

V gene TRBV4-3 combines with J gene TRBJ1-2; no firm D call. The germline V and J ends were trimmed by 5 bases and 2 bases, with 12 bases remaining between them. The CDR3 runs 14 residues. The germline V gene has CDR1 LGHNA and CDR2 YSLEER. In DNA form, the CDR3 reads TGCGCCAGCAGCGAAGTGGGCCAGAACTATGGCTACACCTTC. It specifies CASSEVGQNYGYTF.

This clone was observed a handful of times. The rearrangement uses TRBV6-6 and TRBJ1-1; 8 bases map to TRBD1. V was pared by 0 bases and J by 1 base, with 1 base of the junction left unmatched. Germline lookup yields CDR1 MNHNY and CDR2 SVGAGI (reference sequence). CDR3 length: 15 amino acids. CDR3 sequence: CASSYSDRGNTEAFF. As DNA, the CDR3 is TGTGCCAGCAGTTACTCTGACAGGGGGAACACTGAAGCTTTCTTT.